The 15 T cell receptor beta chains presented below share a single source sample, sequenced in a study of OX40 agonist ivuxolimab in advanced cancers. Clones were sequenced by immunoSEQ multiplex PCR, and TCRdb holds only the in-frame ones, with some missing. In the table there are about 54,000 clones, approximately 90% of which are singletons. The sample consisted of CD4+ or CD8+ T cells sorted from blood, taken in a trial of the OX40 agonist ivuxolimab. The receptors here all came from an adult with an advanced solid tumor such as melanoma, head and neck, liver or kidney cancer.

The CDR3 sequence is CASSTNPGQGPRETQYF. CDR3 in DNA: TGCGCCAGCAGCACGAATCCGGGACAAGGGCCCCGCGAGACCCAGTACTTC. The V call is TRBV5-1, the J call TRBJ2-5; D is possibly TRBD1 (6 bases). CDR1 is SGHRS, CDR2 YFSETQ, per germline. The CDR3 consists of 17 residues. Deletions cut 4 bases from V and 5 bases from J, with 24 bases between.

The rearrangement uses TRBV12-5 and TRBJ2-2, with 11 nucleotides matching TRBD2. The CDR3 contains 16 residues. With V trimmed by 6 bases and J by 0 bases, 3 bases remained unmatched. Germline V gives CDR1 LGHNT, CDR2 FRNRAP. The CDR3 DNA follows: TGTGCTAGTGGCGGGACTAGCGGTACGAACACCGGGGAGCTGTTTTTT. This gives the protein CASGGTSGTNTGELFF. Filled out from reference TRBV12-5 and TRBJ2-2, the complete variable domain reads DARVTQTPRHKVTEMGQEVTMRCQPILGHNTVFWYRQTMMQGLELLAYFRNRAPLDDSGMPKDRFSAEMPDATLATLKIQPSEPRDSAVYFCASGGTSGTNTGELFFGEGSRLTVL.

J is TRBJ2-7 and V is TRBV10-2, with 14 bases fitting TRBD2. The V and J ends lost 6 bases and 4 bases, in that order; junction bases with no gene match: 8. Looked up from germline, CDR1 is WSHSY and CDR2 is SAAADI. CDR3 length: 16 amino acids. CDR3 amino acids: CASRPPGTSGSYEQYF. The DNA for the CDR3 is TGCGCCAGCAGACCCCCCGGGACTAGCGGGAGTTACGAGCAGTACTTC.

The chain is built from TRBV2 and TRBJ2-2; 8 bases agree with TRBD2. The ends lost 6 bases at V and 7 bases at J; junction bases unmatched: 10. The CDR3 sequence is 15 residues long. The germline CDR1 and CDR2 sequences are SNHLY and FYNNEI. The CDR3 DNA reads TGTGCCAGCAGGCCGACGGGACTAGGTGGCGGGGAGCTGTTTTTT. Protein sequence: CASRPTGLGGGELFF.

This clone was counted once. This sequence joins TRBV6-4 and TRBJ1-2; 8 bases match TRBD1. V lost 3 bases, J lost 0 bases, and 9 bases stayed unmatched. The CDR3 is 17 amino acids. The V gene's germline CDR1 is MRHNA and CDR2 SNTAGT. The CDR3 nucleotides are TGTGCCAGCAGTGAGAGAACAGGGGGGGGTGCTAACTATGGCTACACCTTC. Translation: CASSERTGGGANYGYTF.

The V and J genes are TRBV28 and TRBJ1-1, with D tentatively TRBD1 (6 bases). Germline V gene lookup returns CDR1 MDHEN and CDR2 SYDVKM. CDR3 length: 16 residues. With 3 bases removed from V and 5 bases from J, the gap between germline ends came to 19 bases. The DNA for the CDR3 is TGTGCCAGCAGTTTTCAGGGGCGCCCCGGGGATACTGAAGCTTTCTTT. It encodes CASSFQGRPGDTEAFF. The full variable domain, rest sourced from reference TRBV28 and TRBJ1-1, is DVKVTQSSRYLVKRTGEKVFLECVQDMDHENMFWYRQDPGLGLRLIYFSYDVKMKEKGDIPEGYSVSREKKERFSLILESASTNQTSMYLCASSFQGRPGDTEAFFGQGTRLTVV.

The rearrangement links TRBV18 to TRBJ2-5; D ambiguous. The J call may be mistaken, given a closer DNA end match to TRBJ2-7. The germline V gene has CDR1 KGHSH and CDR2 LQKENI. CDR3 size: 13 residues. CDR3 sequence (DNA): TGTGCCAGCTCACCGATGGGGATCTACGAGCAGTACTTC. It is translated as CASSPMGIYEQYF.

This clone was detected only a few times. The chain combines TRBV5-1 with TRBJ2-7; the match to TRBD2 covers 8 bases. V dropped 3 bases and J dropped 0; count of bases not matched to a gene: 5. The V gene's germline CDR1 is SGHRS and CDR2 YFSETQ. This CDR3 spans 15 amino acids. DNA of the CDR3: TGCGCCAGCAGCTCTTTAGCGGGAAGCTCCTACGAGCAGTACTTC. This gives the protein CASSSLAGSSYEQYF.

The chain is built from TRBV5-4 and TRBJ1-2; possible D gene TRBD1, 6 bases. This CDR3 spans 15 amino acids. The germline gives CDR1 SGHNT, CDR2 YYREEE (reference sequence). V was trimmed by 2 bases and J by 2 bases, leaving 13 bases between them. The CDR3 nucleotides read TGTGCCAGCAGCTTCCCGATGAGGGGGAACTATGGCTACACCTTC. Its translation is CASSFPMRGNYGYTF.

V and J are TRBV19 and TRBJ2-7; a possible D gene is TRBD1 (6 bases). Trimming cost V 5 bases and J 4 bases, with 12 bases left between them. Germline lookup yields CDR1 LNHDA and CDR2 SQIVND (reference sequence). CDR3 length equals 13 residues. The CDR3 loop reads CASSEETGYEQYF. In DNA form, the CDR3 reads TGTGCCAGTAGTGAGGAGACAGGTTACGAGCAGTACTTC.

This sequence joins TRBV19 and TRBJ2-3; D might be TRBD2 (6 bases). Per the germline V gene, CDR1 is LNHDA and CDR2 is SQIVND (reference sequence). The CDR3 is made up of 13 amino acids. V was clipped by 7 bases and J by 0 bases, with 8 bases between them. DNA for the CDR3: TGTGCCAGTACCGGGACTAGCACAGATACGCAGTATTTT. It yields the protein CASTGTSTDTQYF.

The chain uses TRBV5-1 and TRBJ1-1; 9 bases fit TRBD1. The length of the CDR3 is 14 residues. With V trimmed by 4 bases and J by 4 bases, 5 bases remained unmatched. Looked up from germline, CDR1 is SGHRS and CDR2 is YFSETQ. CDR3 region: CASSQPDRGTEAFF. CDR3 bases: TGCGCCAGCAGCCAACCGGACAGGGGCACTGAAGCTTTCTTT.

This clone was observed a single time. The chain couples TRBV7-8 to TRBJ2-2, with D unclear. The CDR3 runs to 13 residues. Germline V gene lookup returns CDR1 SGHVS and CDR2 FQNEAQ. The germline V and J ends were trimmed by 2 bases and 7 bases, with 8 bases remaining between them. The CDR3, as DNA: TGTGCCAGCAGCTTAAGTCGAGGCGGGGAGCTGTTTTTT. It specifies CASSLSRGGELFF.

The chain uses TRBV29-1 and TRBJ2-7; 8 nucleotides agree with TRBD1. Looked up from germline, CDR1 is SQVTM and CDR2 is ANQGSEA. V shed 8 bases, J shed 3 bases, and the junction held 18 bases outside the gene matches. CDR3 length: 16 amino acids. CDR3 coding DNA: TGCAGCCTGATGCATAGGACAGGGAGTGGACTCTACGAGCAGTACTTC. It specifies CSLMHRTGSGLYEQYF.

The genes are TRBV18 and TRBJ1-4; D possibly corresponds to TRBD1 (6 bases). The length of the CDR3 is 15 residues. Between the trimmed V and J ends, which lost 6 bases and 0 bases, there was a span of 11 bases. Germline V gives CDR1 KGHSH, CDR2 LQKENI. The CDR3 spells CASSRDKSTNEKLFF. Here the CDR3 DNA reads TGTGCCAGCTCTCGGGACAAGTCAACTAATGAAAAACTGTTTTTT.